The 21 T cell receptor beta chains presented below share a single source sample, sequenced in a study of cytomegalovirus exposure and HLA in healthy donors. Primers included in the PCR were 60 Vbeta and 13 Jbeta primers. Sequencing used immunoSEQ multiplex PCR; TCRdb keeps in-frame clones, though not all of them. The top ten hold 4% to 5% of the sample, which has some 150,000 clones, 80% seen once. The sample taken for sequencing was PBMCs. The origin of the receptors is a man aged 25 to 40 in good health and CMV-seronegative.

This clone has only one observation. The V gene is TRBV14, the J gene TRBJ1-2; D possibly corresponds to TRBD1 (5 bases). CDR1 and CDR2 from the germline V gene are SGHDN and FVKESK. The CDR3 is 13 amino acids. The V end was cut by 0 bases, the J end by 6 bases, with 8 bases between. For the CDR3, the DNA is TGTGCCAGCAGCCAAGATCCGGGGGATGGCTACACCTTC. This sequence encodes CASSQDPGDGYTF.

The chain joins TRBV7-9 to TRBJ2-3, with TRBD2 matching over 8 bases. The germline V gene encodes CDR1 SEHNR and CDR2 FQNEAQ (reference sequence). Germline trimming cut 4 bases from V and 3 bases from J; bases unmatched to any gene: 12. CDR3 length: 17 amino acids. The CDR3 loop reads CASSSPPTSARTDTQYF. The CDR3 nucleotides are TGTGCCAGCAGCTCACCCCCGACTAGCGCCAGGACAGATACGCAGTATTTT. Combining the CDR3 with reference TRBV7-9 and TRBJ2-3 gives the whole variable domain DTGVSQNPRHKITKRGQNVTFRCDPISEHNRLYWYRQTLGQGPEFLTYFQNEAQLEKSRLLSDRFSAERPKGSFSTLEIQRTEQGDSAMYLCASSSPPTSARTDTQYFGPGTRLTVL.

The chain couples TRBV15 to TRBJ1-6; no clear D gene. The CDR3 is made up of 15 amino acids. Germline V CDR1 and CDR2: LNHNV, YYDKDF (reference sequence). Trimming pared 2 bases from V and 6 bases from J, leaving 11 bases between. In DNA form, the CDR3 reads TGTGCCACCAGCAGACTCGAGGTTGTTAATTCACCCCTCCACTTT. Its translation is CATSRLEVVNSPLHF.

In its sample, this clone was seen once. The chain recombines TRBV30 with TRBJ1-1; perhaps TRBD1 as D (6 bases). The CDR3 contains 18 residues. The V gene's germline CDR1 is GTSNPN and CDR2 SVGIG (reference sequence). V was cut by 2 bases and J by 3 bases, with 25 bases left in between. CDR3 amino acids: CAWSSPGTRSLAHTEAFF. The CDR3 DNA reads TGTGCCTGGAGTTCACCCGGGACACGCTCCCTTGCCCACACTGAAGCTTTCTTT.

The chain combines TRBV28 with TRBJ2-3; 8 bases align to TRBD1. V dropped 4 bases and J dropped 5; count of bases not matched to a gene: 11. Per the germline V gene, CDR1 is MDHEN and CDR2 is SYDVKM. The CDR3 has 16 residues. This CDR3 is CASSSPPRGRLDTQYF. CDR3 DNA sequence: TGTGCCAGCAGTTCCCCCCCCAGGGGGCGTCTAGATACGCAGTATTTT.

The V gene is TRBV29-1, the J gene TRBJ1-3; 10 bases are shared with TRBD1. Germline CDR1 reads SQVTM; CDR2 reads ANQGSEA. The CDR3 runs to 16 residues. The V segment lost 3 bases and the J segment 0 bases; nucleotides outside the gene matches: 5. The CDR3 region is CSVDPDRGSSGNTIYF. The CDR3 bases are TGCAGCGTTGACCCGGACAGGGGGAGCTCTGGAAACACCATATATTTT.

This clone showed up just once. CDR3 DNA: TGTGCCAGCAGTCGACAGGACACTGAAGCTTTCTTT. This gives the protein CASSRQDTEAFF. The chain uses TRBV28 and TRBJ1-1, with TRBD1 as a possible D gene (6 bases). The CDR3 consists of 12 residues. CDR1 MDHEN and CDR2 SYDVKM come from the germline V gene. V was trimmed by 5 bases and J by 3 bases, leaving 7 bases between them. Full variable domain (outside the CDR3, taken from reference TRBV28 and TRBJ1-1): DVKVTQSSRYLVKRTGEKVFLECVQDMDHENMFWYRQDPGLGLRLIYFSYDVKMKEKGDIPEGYSVSREKKERFSLILESASTNQTSMYLCASSRQDTEAFFGQGTRLTVV.

The chain joins TRBV10-2 to TRBJ1-2; TRBD1 agrees at 8 bases. Losses at the gene ends were 5 bases for V and 3 bases for J; bases not matched to a gene: 5. The germline V gene has CDR1 WSHSY and CDR2 SAAADI. The CDR3 extends over 14 amino acids. The CDR3 loop reads CASSPGQGHYGYTF. The CDR3 DNA sequence: TGCGCCAGCAGTCCTGGACAGGGACACTATGGCTACACCTTC.

V usage is TRBV5-4 and J usage is TRBJ2-2; TRBD2 matches at 14 bases. Germline V gene data show CDR1 as SGHNT and CDR2 as YYREEE (reference sequence). V gave up 4 bases and J gave up 5 bases; unmatched junction bases: 4. The CDR3 totals 16 residues. Here the CDR3 reads CASSPGLAGGTGELFF. CDR3 coding DNA: TGTGCCAGCAGCCCCGGACTAGCGGGAGGTACCGGGGAGCTGTTTTTT. Variable domain in full (rest from reference TRBV5-4 and TRBJ2-2): ETGVTQSPTHLIKTRGQQVTLRCSSQSGHNTVSWYQQALGQGPQFIFQYYREEENGRGNFPPRFSGLQFPNYSSELNVNALELDDSALYLCASSPGLAGGTGELFFGEGSRLTVL.

This clone was counted only a few times. V is TRBV7-9 and J is TRBJ2-7, with D unresolved. Germline V gene lookup returns CDR1 SEHNR and CDR2 FQNEAQ (reference sequence). There are 13 residues in the CDR3. V dropped 2 bases and J dropped 2 bases, with 7 bases sitting between them. CDR3 sequence reads: CASSLTATYEQYF. The CDR3 DNA reads as TGTGCCAGCAGCTTAACAGCAACCTACGAGCAGTACTTC.

This clone showed up just once. The chain links TRBV19 to TRBJ1-1; 9 positions agree with TRBD1. The CDR3 length is 13 residues. The V gene's germline CDR1 is LNHDA and CDR2 SQIVND (reference sequence). Germline trimming cut 5 bases from V and 7 bases from J; bases unmatched to any gene: 5. The CDR3 protein is CASSAGTGLEAFF. The CDR3 DNA sequence: TGTGCCAGTAGTGCCGGGACAGGGCTTGAAGCTTTCTTT.

This clone was picked up a small number of times. The chain links TRBV25-1 to TRBJ1-2, with a weak D call TRBD1 (6 bases). V dropped 8 bases and J dropped 8 bases, with 18 bases sitting between them. The CDR3 runs 13 residues. In germline, CDR1 is MGHDK, CDR2 SYGVNS. In nucleotides, the CDR3 is TGTGCCAGCCTGGGTGGGGGGGGCTGGGGCTACACCTTC. As protein: CASLGGGGWGYTF.

The V gene is TRBV9, the J gene TRBJ2-2, with D unresolved. Trimming stripped 3 bases from V and 2 bases from J, with 8 bases between. This CDR3 has 14 amino acids. Germline CDR1 SGDLS, CDR2 YYNGEE. The CDR3 region has the DNA TGTGCCAGCAGCGGGGCGTCCAACACCGGGGAGCTGTTTTTT. Its protein product is CASSGASNTGELFF.

The chain carries TRBV5-1 and TRBJ2-1, with D tentatively TRBD2 (5 bases). The V end was cut by 4 bases, the J end by 11 bases, with 13 bases between. CDR3 length: 12 residues. Germline V gene sequence: CDR1 SGHRS, CDR2 YFSETQ. The CDR3 sequence: CASSPPTGKQFF. The CDR3 nucleotides read TGCGCCAGCAGCCCCCCCACCGGGAAGCAGTTCTTC.

The rearrangement uses TRBV5-1 and TRBJ1-1; D is uncertain. Germline CDR1 is SGHRS and CDR2 is YFSETQ. CDR3 length equals 15 residues. Trimming pared 4 bases from V and 0 bases from J, leaving 13 bases between. The CDR3: CASSTHFTLNTEAFF. CDR3 nucleotide sequence: TGCGCCAGCAGCACCCACTTTACCTTGAACACTGAAGCTTTCTTT.

This chain connects TRBV5-1 to TRBJ2-7, with D maybe TRBD2 (5 bases). This CDR3 is built from 15 residues. The germline CDR1 and CDR2 sequences are SGHRS and YFSETQ. Between the trimmed V and J ends, which lost 4 bases and 2 bases, there was a span of 16 bases. The DNA of the CDR3 is TGCGCCAGCAGCGTCACCCGGGCCGGGACCTACGAGCAGTACTTC. Protein product: CASSVTRAGTYEQYF.

This chain connects TRBV5-6 to TRBJ2-1; 12 bases are shared with TRBD2. The CDR3 has 15 residues. Germline V gives CDR1 SGHDT, CDR2 YYEEEE. V trimming: 3 bases; J trimming: 9 bases; junction bases outside the gene matches: 7. CDR3 coding DNA: TGTGCCAGCAGCTCCGGGACTAGCGGGTGGCGTGAGCAGTTCTTC. Its translation: CASSSGTSGWREQFF.

This clone appeared once. This chain links TRBV18 with TRBJ2-5; D unclear. The germline CDR1 and CDR2 sequences are KGHSH and LQKENI. Between the trimmed V and J ends, which lost 6 bases and 5 bases, there was a span of 10 bases. The CDR3 has 12 amino acids. CDR3 sequence: CASSLLEETQYF. The CDR3 DNA follows: TGTGCCAGCTCGCTTCTTGAGGAGACCCAGTACTTC.

The rearrangement joins TRBV5-1 to TRBJ2-2; possibly TRBD2 for D (5 bases). Germline CDR1 SGHRS, CDR2 YFSETQ. The V gene lost 6 bases and the J gene lost 2 bases, with 20 bases spanning the gap. This CDR3 comprises 17 residues. The CDR3 loop reads CASTSSSVAGNTGELFF. The CDR3 DNA reads TGCGCCAGCACCTCGTCCTCCGTGGCGGGTAACACCGGGGAGCTGTTTTTT.

This clone was counted between two and nine times. V gene TRBV6-1 combines with J gene TRBJ1-3, with no clear D. The germline V gene has CDR1 MNHNS and CDR2 SASEGT. Trimming stripped 10 bases from V and 7 bases from J, with 8 bases between. CDR3 length: 10 amino acids. The CDR3 DNA reads TGTGCCATCCAGTGGAACACCATATATTTT. Amino acids: CAIQWNTIYF.

This chain uses TRBV30 with TRBJ2-7, with 7 bases identical to TRBD2. Germline CDR1 and CDR2: GTSNPN and SVGIG (reference sequence). CDR3 length equals 14 residues. V shed 4 bases, J shed 3 bases, and the junction held 9 bases outside the gene matches. As DNA, the CDR3 is TGTGCCTGGAATGAGTGGGAGGGAGGCTACGAGCAGTACTTC. The encoded protein is CAWNEWEGGYEQYF.